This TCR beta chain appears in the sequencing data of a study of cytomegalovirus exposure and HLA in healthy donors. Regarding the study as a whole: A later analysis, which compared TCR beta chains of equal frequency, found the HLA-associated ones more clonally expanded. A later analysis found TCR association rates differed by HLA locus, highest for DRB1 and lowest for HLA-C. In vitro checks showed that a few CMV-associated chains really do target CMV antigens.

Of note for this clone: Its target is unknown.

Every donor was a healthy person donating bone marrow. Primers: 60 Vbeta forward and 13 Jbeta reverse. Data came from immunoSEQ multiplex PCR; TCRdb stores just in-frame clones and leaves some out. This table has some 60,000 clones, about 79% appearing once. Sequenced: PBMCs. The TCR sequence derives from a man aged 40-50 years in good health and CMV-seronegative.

The CDR3 is CASSFSSGVTDTQYF. DNA for the CDR3: TGTGCCAGCAGTTTTTCTAGCGGGGTTACAGATACGCAGTATTTT. The chain links TRBV27 to TRBJ2-3; 9 nucleotides line up with TRBD2. Per germline, CDR1 MNHEY and CDR2 SMNVEV (reference sequence). The J segment lost 3 bases and the V segment lost 3 bases, leaving 4 bases of the junction unmatched. The CDR3 loop spans 15 amino acids.